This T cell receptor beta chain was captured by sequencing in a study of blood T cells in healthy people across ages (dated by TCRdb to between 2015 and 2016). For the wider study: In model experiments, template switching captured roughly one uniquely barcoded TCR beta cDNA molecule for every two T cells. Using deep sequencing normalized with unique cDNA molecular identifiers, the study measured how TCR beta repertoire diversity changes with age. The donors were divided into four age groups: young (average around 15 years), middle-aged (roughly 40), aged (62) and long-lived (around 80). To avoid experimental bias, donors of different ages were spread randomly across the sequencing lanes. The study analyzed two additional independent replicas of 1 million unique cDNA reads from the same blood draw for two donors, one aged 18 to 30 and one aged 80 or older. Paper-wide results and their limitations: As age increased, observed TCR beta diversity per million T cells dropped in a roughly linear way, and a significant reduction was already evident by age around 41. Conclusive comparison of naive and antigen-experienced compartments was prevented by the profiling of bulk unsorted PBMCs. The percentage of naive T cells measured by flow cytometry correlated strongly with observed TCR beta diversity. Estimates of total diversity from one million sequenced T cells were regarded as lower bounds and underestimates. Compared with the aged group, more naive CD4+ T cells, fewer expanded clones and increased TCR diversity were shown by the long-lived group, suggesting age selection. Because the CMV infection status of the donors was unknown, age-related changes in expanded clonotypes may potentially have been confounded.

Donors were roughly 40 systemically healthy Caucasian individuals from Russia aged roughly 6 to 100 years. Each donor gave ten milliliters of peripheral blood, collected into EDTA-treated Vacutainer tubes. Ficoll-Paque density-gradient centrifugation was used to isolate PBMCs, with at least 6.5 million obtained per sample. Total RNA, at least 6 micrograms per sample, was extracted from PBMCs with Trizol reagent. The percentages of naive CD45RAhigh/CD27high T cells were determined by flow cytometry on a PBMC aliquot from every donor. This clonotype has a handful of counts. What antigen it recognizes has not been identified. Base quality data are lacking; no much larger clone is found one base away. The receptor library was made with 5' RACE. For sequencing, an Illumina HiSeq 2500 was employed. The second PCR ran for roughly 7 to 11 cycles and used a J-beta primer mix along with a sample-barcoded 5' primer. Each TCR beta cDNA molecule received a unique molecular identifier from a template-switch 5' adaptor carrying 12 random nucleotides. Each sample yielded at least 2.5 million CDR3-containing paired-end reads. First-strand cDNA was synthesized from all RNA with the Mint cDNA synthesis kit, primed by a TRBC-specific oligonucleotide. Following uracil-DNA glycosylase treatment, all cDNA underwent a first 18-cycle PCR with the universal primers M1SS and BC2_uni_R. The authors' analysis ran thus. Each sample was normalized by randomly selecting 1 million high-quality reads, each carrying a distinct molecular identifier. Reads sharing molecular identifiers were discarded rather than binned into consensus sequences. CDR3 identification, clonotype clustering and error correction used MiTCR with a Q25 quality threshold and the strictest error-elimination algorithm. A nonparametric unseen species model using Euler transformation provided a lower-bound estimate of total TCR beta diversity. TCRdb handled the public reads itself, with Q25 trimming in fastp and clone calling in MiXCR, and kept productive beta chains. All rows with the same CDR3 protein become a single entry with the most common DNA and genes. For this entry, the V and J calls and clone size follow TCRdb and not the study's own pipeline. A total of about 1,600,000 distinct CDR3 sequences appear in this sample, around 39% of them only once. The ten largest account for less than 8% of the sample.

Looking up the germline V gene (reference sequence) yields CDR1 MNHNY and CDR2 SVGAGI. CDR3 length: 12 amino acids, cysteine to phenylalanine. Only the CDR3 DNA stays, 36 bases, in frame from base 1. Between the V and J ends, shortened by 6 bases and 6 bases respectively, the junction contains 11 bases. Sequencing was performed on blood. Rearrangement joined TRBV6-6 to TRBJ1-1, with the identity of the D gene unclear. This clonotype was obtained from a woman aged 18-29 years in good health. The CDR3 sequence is CASSLKVPEAFF. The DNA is TGTGCCAGCAGCCTCAAGGTCCCTGAAGCTTTCTTT.